Shown below are 32 T cell receptor beta chains from a single sample sequenced in a study of OX40 agonist ivuxolimab in advanced cancers. Assay used: immunoSEQ multiplex PCR; TCRdb lists only in-frame clones, some missing. The table records approximately 82,000 clones, around 85% of them present only once. The sequencing here drew on CD4+ or CD8+ T cells sorted from blood, taken in a trial of the OX40 agonist ivuxolimab. Receptor source: an adult with an advanced solid tumor such as melanoma, head and neck, liver or kidney cancer.

The chain employs TRBV30 and TRBJ1-2; D call uncertain. Germline CDR1 is GTSNPN and CDR2 is SVGIG (reference sequence). Trimming removed 1 base at V and 8 bases at J, with 11 bases between. This CDR3 contains 12 residues. The CDR3 DNA reads TGTGCCTGGAGTGAGGCAAGACGGGGCTACACCTTC. Translation: CAWSEARRGYTF.

The chain joins TRBV5-8 to TRBJ1-2; D perhaps matches TRBD1 (5 bases). The CDR3 is 15 amino acids. The V end was cut by 4 bases, the J end by 4 bases, with 17 bases between. Germline CDR1 SGHTS, CDR2 YDEGEE. The CDR3 region has the DNA TGTGCCAGCAGCCTACCTCAGGGTTTTGGCTATGGCTACACCTTC. Its protein is CASSLPQGFGYGYTF.

This clone was seen a handful of times. The identical CDR3 is also encoded by other nucleotide sequences in the sample. V usage is TRBV7-9 and J usage is TRBJ2-7, with D perhaps matching TRBD1 (6 bases). The CDR3 totals 13 residues. V lost 5 bases to trimming and J lost 2 bases, with 10 bases between them. Looked up from germline, CDR1 is SEHNR and CDR2 is FQNEAQ (reference sequence). CDR3 nucleotides: TGTGCCAGCAGCCCCAGGGGCCCCTACGAGCAGTACTTC. Translating gives CASSPRGPYEQYF.

The chain employs TRBV7-2 and TRBJ2-5; D not resolved. The tail of the sequence fits TRBJ2-7 better, so the J call may be wrong. The CDR3 totals 14 residues. Germline CDR1 SGHTA, CDR2 FQGNSA. CDR3 sequence reads: CASSLVALGYEQYF. CDR3 DNA: TGTGCCAGCAGCTTAGTAGCCCTGGGCTACGAGCAGTACTTC.

This chain links TRBV19 with TRBJ2-1, with TRBD2 matching 8 bases. With 4 bases clipped from V and 4 bases from J, the junction kept 15 bases outside the gene matches. The CDR3 is 18 amino acids. Germline V gene sequence: CDR1 LNHDA, CDR2 SQIVND (reference sequence). CDR3 loop: CASSSYLSGESRYNEQFF. The CDR3 nucleotides are TGTGCCAGTAGTAGCTACCTTAGCGGGGAATCACGTTACAATGAGCAGTTCTTC.

The chain combines TRBV29-1 with TRBJ2-1; D gene unclear. This CDR3 contains 13 residues. The germline CDR1 and CDR2 sequences are SQVTM and ANQGSEA. Trimming shortened V by 4 bases and J by 2 bases, and 9 bases separated the two germline ends. The CDR3 here is CSVVVTAYNEQFF. CDR3 DNA: TGCAGCGTTGTTGTAACTGCCTACAATGAGCAGTTCTTC.

This clone was recorded once. The chain has TRBV6-7 and TRBJ1-3, with D maybe TRBD1 (5 bases). TRBV6-7 is classed as an ORF, of uncertain function. This CDR3 comprises 17 residues. V was trimmed by 0 bases and J by 2 bases, leaving 14 bases between them. CDR3 region: CASSYSAGISAGNTIYF. The DNA for the CDR3 is TGTGCCAGCAGTTACTCGGCAGGGATTTCCGCTGGAAACACCATATATTTT.

The chain links TRBV2 to TRBJ1-2; D not certain. Germline values: CDR1 SNHLY, CDR2 FYNNEI. Trimming left V 3 bases short and J 4 bases short, with 9 bases between. The CDR3 consists of 13 residues. CDR3: CASSERGTYGYTF. The CDR3 bases are TGTGCCAGCAGTGAGAGAGGCACCTATGGCTACACCTTC.

V usage is TRBV2 and J usage is TRBJ1-6; the D is unclear. CDR1 and CDR2 (germline): SNHLY, FYNNEI. The CDR3 consists of 15 residues. The V end lost 0 bases, the J end lost 12 bases, and 15 bases lay between the germline ends. The CDR3 sequence is CASSEADSKQGPLHF. CDR3 DNA sequence: TGTGCCAGCAGTGAAGCAGATTCCAAACAAGGACCCCTCCACTTT. Full variable domain (remainder filled in from reference TRBV2 and TRBJ1-6): EPEVTQTPSHQVTQMGQEVILRCVPISNHLYFYWYRQILGQKVEFLVSFYNNEISEKSEIFDDQFSVERPDGSNFTLKIRSTKLEDSAMYFCASSEADSKQGPLHFGNGTRLTVT.

This chain joins TRBV6-1 and TRBJ2-4; no reliable D call. Trimming removed 8 bases at V and 1 base at J, with 9 bases between. The CDR3 covers 13 residues. Germline CDR1 and CDR2: MNHNS and SASEGT. The CDR3 spells CASFGEAKNIQYF. In DNA form, the CDR3 reads TGTGCCAGCTTTGGAGAGGCCAAAAACATTCAGTACTTC.

This sequence joins TRBV4-1 and TRBJ1-5, with D unresolved. CDR3 length: 14 residues. Germline V CDR1 and CDR2: MGHRA, YSYEKL. Trimming removed 0 bases at V and 5 bases at J, with 8 bases between. The CDR3 region is CASSQEASYQPQHF. CDR3 nucleotides: TGCGCCAGCAGCCAAGAAGCCAGTTATCAGCCCCAGCATTTT.

As to this clone: One junction end disagrees with the germline gene, perhaps due to a read error. V gene TRBV29-1 combines with J gene TRBJ2-5, with no clear D. CDR1 is SQVTM, CDR2 ANQGSEA, per germline. The CDR3 runs to 8 residues. Here the CDR3 reads CSVEDLNF. CDR3 in DNA: TGCAGCGTTGAAGATCTGAACTTC. Full variable domain (remainder filled in from reference TRBV29-1 and TRBJ2-5): SAVISQKPSRDICQRGTSLTIQCQVDSQVTMMFWYRQQPGQSLTLIATANQGSEATYESGFVIDKFPISRPNLTFSTLTVSNMSPEDSSIYLCSVEDLNFGPGTRLLVL.

The chain links TRBV28 to TRBJ2-7; 11 bases map to TRBD1. There are 14 residues in the CDR3. The V gene end was trimmed by 6 bases and the J gene end by 12 bases; junction bases not matched to a gene: 13. CDR1 is MDHEN, CDR2 SYDVKM, per germline. CDR3: CASRDRGQKSIWYF. In nucleotides, the CDR3 is TGTGCCAGCAGGGACAGGGGGCAGAAAAGTATATGGTACTTC.

The chain is built from TRBV28 and TRBJ2-1, with TRBD2 identical over 8 bases. After removal of 7 bases from V and 6 bases from J, the junction contained 20 bases not matched to a gene. The germline V gene has CDR1 MDHEN and CDR2 SYDVKM. This CDR3 comprises 18 residues. CDR3 sequence: CASKFRVGGGRWSNEQFF. CDR3 nucleotide sequence: TGTGCCAGCAAGTTCCGGGTGGGCGGGGGGCGATGGAGCAATGAGCAGTTCTTC.

This clone was recorded a few times. The chain couples TRBV30 to TRBJ1-3; maybe TRBD1 (5 bases). This CDR3 spans 12 amino acids. Germline values: CDR1 GTSNPN, CDR2 SVGIG (reference sequence). Trimming removed 3 bases at V and 8 bases at J, with 11 bases between. The CDR3 loop is CAWRFGGDTIYF. The CDR3 nucleotides read TGTGCCTGGAGATTTGGGGGAGACACCATATATTTT.

The chain links TRBV6-5 to TRBJ2-5, with unresolved D. Germline V lookup: CDR1 MNHEY, CDR2 SVGAGI. The CDR3 runs 13 residues. Trimming stripped 6 bases from V and 2 bases from J, with 10 bases between. The CDR3 DNA reads TGTGCCAGCAGGGGGTCATGGCAAGAGACCCAGTACTTC. Protein product: CASRGSWQETQYF.

The chain couples TRBV18 to TRBJ2-1; 8 bases line up with TRBD1. V shed 2 bases and J 7 bases; nucleotides not matched to a gene: 13. Germline CDR1 reads KGHSH; CDR2 reads LQKENI. The length of the CDR3 is 17 residues. The CDR3 spells CASSPSYGGQGRNEQFF. CDR3 nucleotides: TGTGCCAGCTCACCATCCTATGGTGGACAGGGACGGAATGAGCAGTTCTTC.

V gene TRBV28 combines with J gene TRBJ2-5; a possible D gene is TRBD2 (6 bases). Germline values: CDR1 MDHEN, CDR2 SYDVKM. V gave up 4 bases and J gave up 5 bases, with 17 bases separating them. The CDR3 extends over 15 amino acids. The CDR3 protein is CASSSPLIADETQYF. CDR3 sequence (DNA): TGTGCCAGCAGTTCCCCCCTAATAGCGGACGAGACCCAGTACTTC.

The gene calls are TRBV7-3 and TRBJ2-1; D might be TRBD2 (5 bases). With 5 bases removed from V and 1 base from J, the gap between germline ends came to 15 bases. The CDR3 extends over 16 amino acids. The germline gives CDR1 SGHTA, CDR2 FQGTGA. The CDR3 DNA sequence: TGTGCCAGCAGCCCCAGAACCGGGAAATCCTACAATGAGCAGTTCTTC. Its translation is CASSPRTGKSYNEQFF. Full variable domain (missing parts from reference TRBV7-3 and TRBJ2-1): GAGVSQTPSNKVTEKGKYVELRCDPISGHTALYWYRQSLGQGPEFLIYFQGTGAADDSGLPNDRFFAVRPEGSVSTLKIQRTERGDSAVYLCASSPRTGKSYNEQFFGPGTRLTVL.

This clone was detected once. The sample holds other DNA sequences that translate to the same CDR3. This rearrangement joins TRBV18 to TRBJ2-7, with 8 nucleotides matching TRBD2. This CDR3 comprises 14 residues. The trim removed 3 bases at V and 4 bases at J, leaving 5 bases unmatched. Germline values: CDR1 KGHSH, CDR2 LQKENI. CDR3 amino acids: CASSPSGGLYEQYF. The CDR3 DNA sequence: TGTGCCAGCTCACCCAGCGGGGGTTTGTACGAGCAGTACTTC.

The genes are TRBV30 and TRBJ2-1; TRBD2 matches at 8 bases. J gave up 7 bases and V 2 bases, and 13 bases lay outside the gene matches. The V gene's germline CDR1 is GTSNPN and CDR2 SVGIG (reference sequence). The CDR3 sequence is 16 residues long. CDR3 sequence: CAWSLYLAGGMNEQFF. Written as DNA, the CDR3 is TGTGCCTGGAGTCTTTATTTGGCGGGGGGTATGAATGAGCAGTTCTTC.

Details on this clone: Just one base apart from a much larger clone, this may be a read error. The chain combines TRBV11-1 with TRBJ1-6; the match to TRBD1 covers 9 bases. V shed 1 base and J 7 bases; nucleotides not matched to a gene: 2. CDR3 length: 15 residues. Germline V CDR1 and CDR2: SGHAT, FQDESV (reference sequence). CDR3 loop: CASSLETGGNSPLHF. The DNA for the CDR3 is TGTGCCAGCAGCTTAGAGACAGGGGGAAATTCACCCCTCCACTTT.

The V and J genes are TRBV6-5 and TRBJ2-7; the D gene is possibly TRBD2 (5 bases). Trimming took off 6 bases at V and 0 bases at J, with 12 bases between the two ends. This CDR3 region has 14 residues. CDR1 MNHEY and CDR2 SVGAGI come from the germline V gene. CDR3 loop: CASSGLSSSYEQYF. The CDR3 DNA reads as TGTGCCAGCAGCGGACTGTCTAGCTCCTACGAGCAGTACTTC.

The chain links TRBV6-1 to TRBJ1-2, with TRBD1 identical over 8 bases. The J segment lost 4 bases and the V segment lost 6 bases, leaving 10 bases of the junction unmatched. Looked up from germline, CDR1 is MNHNS and CDR2 is SASEGT. The CDR3 is made up of 15 amino acids. The CDR3 region has the DNA TGTGCCAGCAGCCGGGACAGGCTTTCTCTCTATGGCTACACCTTC. Its translation is CASSRDRLSLYGYTF.

This clone has only one observation. The V and J genes are TRBV5-1 and TRBJ2-1; D not resolved. This CDR3 is built from 13 residues. Germline CDR1 reads SGHRS; CDR2 reads YFSETQ. V was trimmed by 2 bases and J by 5 bases, leaving 8 bases between them. CDR3 loop: CASSFQADNEQFF. CDR3 DNA: TGCGCCAGCAGCTTCCAGGCGGACAATGAGCAGTTCTTC.

This clone was recorded once. The chain carries TRBV5-6 and TRBJ1-1; D not resolved. Germline assignment: CDR1 SGHDT and CDR2 YYEEEE. Trimming removed 0 bases from V and 3 bases from J, with 9 bases in between. There are 14 residues in the CDR3. CDR3: CASSLGQLYTEAFF. The CDR3 DNA follows: TGTGCCAGCAGCTTGGGCCAGCTGTACACTGAAGCTTTCTTT.

This chain uses TRBV18 with TRBJ2-7, with a weak D call TRBD2 (6 bases). Germline V gene sequence: CDR1 KGHSH, CDR2 LQKENI. The CDR3 has 14 residues. Trimming left V 5 bases short and J 9 bases short, with 20 bases between. The CDR3, as DNA: TGTGCCAGCTCATCGGATGGAGGGATCGCGGGGCAGTACTTC. It is translated as CASSSDGGIAGQYF.

This clone was recorded a few times. The rearrangement links TRBV4-2 to TRBJ2-2; 9 bases match TRBD2. The CDR3 is 18 amino acids. The V gene end was trimmed by 4 bases and the J gene end by 5 bases; junction bases not matched to a gene: 14. CDR1 is LGHNA and CDR2 is YNFKEQ in the germline V gene. The CDR3 loop is CASSPERGDWRGTGELFF. The DNA of the CDR3 is TGTGCCAGCAGCCCCGAGCGGGGGGATTGGAGGGGAACCGGGGAGCTGTTTTTT.

The V gene is TRBV10-3, the J gene TRBJ1-6; perhaps TRBD1 as D (6 bases). The length of the CDR3 is 14 residues. Per the germline V gene, CDR1 is ENHRY and CDR2 is SYGVKD. V was clipped by 2 bases and J by 6 bases, with 8 bases between them. The CDR3 reads CAISEARGNSPLHF. The DNA of the CDR3 is TGTGCCATCAGTGAGGCCAGGGGTAATTCACCCCTCCACTTT.

CDR3 sequence: CASSIGDASGANVLTF. The CDR3 DNA sequence: TGTGCCAGTAGTATTGGGGACGCCTCTGGGGCCAACGTCCTGACTTTC. The chain uses TRBV19 and TRBJ2-6; D may be TRBD1 or TRBD2 (5 bases each). This CDR3 has 16 residues. The ends were cut back, 3 bases at V and 0 bases at J, with 9 bases in the middle. Germline V gene lookup returns CDR1 LNHDA and CDR2 SQIVND (reference sequence). The complete variable domain, with remaining parts taken from reference TRBV19 and TRBJ2-6, reads DGGITQSPKYLFRKEGQNVTLSCEQNLNHDAMYWYRQDPGQGLRLIYYSQIVNDFQKGDIAEGYSVSREKKESFPLTVTSAQKNPTAFYLCASSIGDASGANVLTFGAGSRLTVL.

In its sample, this clone was seen a few times. The chain has TRBV14 and TRBJ1-1; no firm D call. Trimming removed 1 base at V and 0 bases at J, with 12 bases between. The CDR3 length is 16 residues. The V gene's germline CDR1 is SGHDN and CDR2 FVKESK. CDR3: CASSQGRVAVNTEAFF. In DNA form, the CDR3 reads TGTGCCAGCAGCCAAGGTAGGGTTGCGGTGAACACTGAAGCTTTCTTT.

The sample holds a few counts of this clone. The chain has TRBV4-3 and TRBJ2-3; a weak D match, TRBD1 (6 bases). V lost 3 bases to trimming and J lost 8 bases, with 18 bases between them. Looked up from germline, CDR1 is LGHNA and CDR2 is YSLEER. This CDR3 comprises 15 residues. The chain's CDR3 is CASSQGARLTRTQYF. The DNA for the CDR3 is TGCGCCAGCAGCCAGGGGGCCCGCCTCACCCGTACGCAGTATTTT.